Only a few counts were recorded for the clone carrying this T cell receptor (beta chain). Antigen specificity is unknown. This sample stems from a study of T cell repertoires in cytomegalovirus infection. Whole-study context: It can be stated that public TCR beta signatures indicated CMV infection as well as a matching HLA type. Notes on the study in general: Accumulated public TCR beta family frequency recognized individuals carrying CMV together with the relevant HLA. CMV-specific TCR beta clonotypes restricted by HLA-C were the ones dominating the ex vivo response.

Via MiXCR, TCRdb re-called the reads, giving one row per CDR3 protein. This sample has some 450,000 distinct CDR3 sequences; 25% to 40% occur once, and the top ten carry roughly an eighth. V gave up 1 base and J gave up 7 bases; unmatched junction bases: 2. The germline V gene has CDR1 SGHTA and CDR2 FQGNSA. The CDR3 runs to 13 residues. The origin of this receptor is a human donor in good health (CMV status not recorded). Some clones in this sample may be carry-over from other donors' samples. The V gene is TRBV7-2, the J gene TRBJ1-2; 8 bases fit TRBD1. Sequences were obtained from PBMCs. The CDR3 bases are TGTGCCAGCAGCTTAGTCACAGGGGGTGGCTACACCTTC. Its protein product is CASSLVTGGGYTF. Full variable domain (rest looked up from reference TRBV7-2 and TRBJ1-2): GAGVSQSPSNKVTEKGKDVELRCDPISGHTALYWYRQSLGQGLEFLIYFQGNSAPDKSGLPSDRFSAERTGGSVSTLTIQRTQQEDSAVYLCASSLVTGGGYTFGSGTRLTVV.